This TCR beta chain is drawn from a study of T-cell reconstitution after alpha-beta-depleted transplantation in children. General study findings and limits: Surviving recipient T cells and thymic progenitors produced the high day-60 TCRbeta diversity seen in some patients. Several hundred expanded graft clones reportedly supplied alpha-beta T cells about two months after transplant.

V shed 0 bases and J shed 4 bases, with 3 bases lying between them. The CDR3 sequence is 12 residues long. CDR1 and CDR2 from the germline V gene are LGHDT and YNNKEL (reference sequence). The sample holds a few counts of this clonotype. Its antigen is currently unknown. A TCRbeta library incorporating unique molecular identifiers was prepared. Each CDR3 protein is one row after TCRdb ran MiXCR on the PCR reads. The sample yields roughly 200,000 distinct CDR3 sequences, 7.5% to 9.5% seen once. The TCR sequence derives from a male patient under 10 years old who had a stem cell transplant for acute myeloid leukemia, so the T cells may come from the graft donor. The gene calls are TRBV3-1 and TRBJ2-5; D uncertain. The input for sequencing was PBMCs, mostly from graft donor cells, taken 360 days after TCRalphabeta/CD19-depleted stem cell transplant. Here the CDR3 reads CASSQDLETQYF. The CDR3 bases are TGTGCCAGCAGCCAAGATTTAGAGACCCAGTACTTC.